This T cell receptor beta chain was recovered during a study of blood T cell dynamics during melanoma immunotherapy. The overall study: Standard first-line treatment here was pembrolizumab or nivolumab plus ipilimumab in metastatic melanoma.

The time point denotes: pre-treatment baseline. Response was assessed by RECIST 1.1 at 12 weeks, except a couple of rapid progressors. Patients had no prior systemic cancer treatment, immunosuppressants or other active cancers. A fixed DNA input of around 0.35 ug was used per bulk PBMC sample. Profiling relied on immunoSEQ multiplex PCR, and the TCRdb table lists in-frame clones only, not all of them. Of some 15,000 clones listed, roughly nine tenths are singletons. Germline V gene sequence: CDR1 MNHNS, CDR2 SASEGT. The CDR3 is made up of 15 amino acids. V dropped 2 bases and J dropped 0 bases, with 9 bases sitting between them.

The receptor was isolated from a human donor with melanoma. The rearrangement uses TRBV6-1 and TRBJ2-3, with D perhaps matching TRBD2 (5 bases). The specimen was blood, collected from a patient treated with checkpoint blockade. The CDR3 DNA follows: TGTGCCAGCAGTGAAATGAGGGCGAGCACAGATACGCAGTATTTT. This gives the protein CASSEMRASTDTQYF.